A single sample gave rise to the 24 T cell receptor beta chains below, sequenced in a study of identical twins. Each CDR3 protein is one row after TCRdb ran MiXCR on the 5' RACE reads. The table shows around 470,000 distinct CDR3 sequences, with approximately 15% occurring only once. The same data also contributed to another study, on yellow fever vaccine responses in identical twins.

Sequenced input: CD4+ T cells sorted from blood. The receptor set was obtained from a woman aged 18-29 years in good health.

V gene TRBV28 combines with J gene TRBJ2-7; D uncertain. The V end was cut by 3 bases, the J end by 4 bases, with 10 bases between. There are 13 residues in the CDR3. The germline V gene has CDR1 MDHEN and CDR2 SYDVKM. The DNA for the CDR3 is TGTGCCAGCAGTTTGGCCCAACGTTACGAGCAGTACTTC. This translates into CASSLAQRYEQYF.

At least ten counts were recorded for this clonotype. This rearrangement joins TRBV5-5 to TRBJ2-3; either TRBD1 or TRBD2 may fit D (6 bases each). The CDR3 has 15 residues. Germline loops: CDR1 SGHKS, CDR2 YYEKEE (reference sequence). Trimming left V 3 bases short and J 0 bases short, with 11 bases between. This chain's CDR3 is CASSWEDRSTDTQYF. CDR3 bases: TGTGCCAGCAGCTGGGAGGACAGAAGCACAGATACGCAGTATTTT.

There are a few counts of this clonotype. This sequence joins TRBV20-1 and TRBJ2-1, with a weak D call TRBD2 (5 bases). This CDR3 has 16 amino acids. Per germline, CDR1 DFQATT and CDR2 SNEGSKA (reference sequence). Trimming pared 6 bases from V and 7 bases from J, leaving 25 bases between. CDR3 sequence reads: CSADRRGRAAGNEQFF. The CDR3 nucleotides are TGCAGTGCAGATCGCCGGGGAAGGGCCGCGGGTAATGAGCAGTTCTTC.

The V call is TRBV18, the J call TRBJ1-1; possible D gene TRBD1, 5 bases. This CDR3 spans 12 amino acids. Trimming removed 1 base at V and 6 bases at J, with 6 bases between. The V gene's germline CDR1 is KGHSH and CDR2 LQKENI. The CDR3 DNA reads as TGTGCCAGCTCACCACAGGGGTCTGAAGCTTTCTTT. It codes for CASSPQGSEAFF.

This clonotype was recorded a few times. This sequence joins TRBV19 and TRBJ2-7, with unresolved D. The V gene's germline CDR1 is LNHDA and CDR2 SQIVND (reference sequence). The CDR3 runs 11 residues. V was pared by 4 bases and J by 7 bases, with 8 bases between. The CDR3 reads CASSTDGEQYF. The CDR3 DNA follows: TGTGCCAGTAGTACAGACGGTGAGCAGTACTTC.

The rearrangement joins TRBV2 to TRBJ2-3, with D maybe TRBD2 (6 bases). V lost 1 base, J lost 2 bases, and 13 bases lay in between. The V gene's germline CDR1 is SNHLY and CDR2 FYNNEI. This CDR3 has 16 residues. The CDR3 spells CASSEDGGGTTDTQYF. CDR3 bases: TGTGCCAGCAGTGAAGATGGGGGAGGTACCACAGATACGCAGTATTTT.

This clonotype was counted only a few times. The chain carries TRBV27 and TRBJ1-6; D possibly corresponds to TRBD1 (5 bases). Germline CDR1 reads MNHEY; CDR2 reads SMNVEV (reference sequence). The CDR3 extends over 13 amino acids. The V and J ends lost 6 bases and 7 bases respectively, with 10 bases between them. CDR3 in DNA: TGTGCCAGCAGGATAGACAGAAATTCACCCCTCCACTTT. It encodes CASRIDRNSPLHF.

This clonotype turned up a few times. The V gene is TRBV20-1, the J gene TRBJ1-4; no reliable D call. CDR3 size: 13 residues. In germline, CDR1 is DFQATT, CDR2 SNEGSKA (reference sequence). Trimming removed 1 base from V and 3 bases from J, with 6 bases in between. CDR3: CSARGQSNEKLFF. The CDR3 nucleotides are TGCAGTGCTAGAGGGCAGTCTAATGAAAAACTGTTTTTT.

The chain carries TRBV27 and TRBJ2-7, with D perhaps TRBD1 (6 bases). This CDR3 spans 14 amino acids. Trimming removed 3 bases at V and 3 bases at J, with 12 bases between. Germline V gene sequence: CDR1 MNHEY, CDR2 SMNVEV (reference sequence). CDR3 residues: CASSFGTGFYEQYF. In DNA, the CDR3 is TGTGCCAGCAGTTTCGGAACAGGGTTCTACGAGCAGTACTTC.

This clonotype was observed a handful of times. V is TRBV5-6 and J is TRBJ2-7; D gene unclear. CDR1 is SGHDT, CDR2 YYEEEE, per germline. With 5 bases removed from V and 4 bases from J, the gap between germline ends came to 13 bases. The CDR3 loop spans 13 amino acids. DNA for the CDR3: TGTGCCAGCAGGTATGGGCAGGCGTACGAGCAGTACTTC. Residues: CASRYGQAYEQYF.

This clonotype has more than one count but fewer than ten. V and J are TRBV12-3 or TRBV12-4 and TRBJ1-6; tentatively, D is TRBD1 (6 bases). CDR3 length equals 13 residues. V lost 5 bases to trimming and J lost 5 bases, with 7 bases between them. The CDR3 sequence: CASSRQDNSPLHF. The CDR3 bases are TGTGCCAGCAGTAGACAGGATAATTCACCCCTCCACTTT.

The chain uses TRBV15 and TRBJ1-5; no clear D. Per the germline V gene, CDR1 is LNHNV and CDR2 is YYDKDF (reference sequence). Trimming cost V 3 bases and J 4 bases, with 10 bases left between them. The CDR3 has 14 residues. As DNA, the CDR3 is TGTGCCACCAGCAGGGACCGTGGAAATCAGCCCCAGCATTTT. The encoded protein is CATSRDRGNQPQHF.

Only a few counts were recorded for this clonotype. This rearrangement joins TRBV12-3 or TRBV12-4 to TRBJ1-5; D might be TRBD1 (5 bases). The CDR3 has 17 residues. Trimming cost V 3 bases and J 3 bases, with 18 bases left between them. The CDR3 is CASSFSLGGRDNQPQHF. The CDR3 bases are TGTGCCAGCAGTTTCTCCCTGGGGGGTCGTGACAATCAGCCCCAGCATTTT.

The chain couples TRBV6-4 to TRBJ2-1, with TRBD2 matching 11 bases. CDR1 MRHNA and CDR2 SNTAGT come from the germline V gene. This CDR3 contains 18 residues. The V gene end was trimmed by 6 bases and the J gene end by 2 bases; junction bases not matched to a gene: 12. CDR3 nucleotide sequence: TGTGCCAGCAGCAAGACAGGGCCGGGACTAGCGGCCTACAATGAGCAGTTCTTC. Encoded protein: CASSKTGPGLAAYNEQFF.

This chain links TRBV11-1 with TRBJ2-5, with D hard to call. V lost 5 bases and J lost 2, with 9 bases in between. CDR1 and CDR2 (germline): SGHAT, FQDESV (reference sequence). This CDR3 comprises 13 residues. The CDR3 loop is CASSLWKQETQYF. The CDR3 coding sequence is TGTGCCAGCAGCCTCTGGAAGCAAGAGACCCAGTACTTC.

This clonotype was seen more than once but under ten times. The chain employs TRBV6-1 and TRBJ1-2; D might be TRBD1 (5 bases). Germline CDR1 is MNHNS and CDR2 is SASEGT. Trimming removed 8 bases at V and 0 bases at J, with 13 bases between. The CDR3 totals 14 residues. The CDR3 coding sequence is TGTGCCAGCCCTGCTTCAGGGACTAACTATGGCTACACCTTC. Translating it yields CASPASGTNYGYTF.

In this sample, this clonotype turned up a few times. V gene TRBV29-1 combines with J gene TRBJ2-2; D call uncertain. The ends were cut back, 5 bases at V and 1 base at J, with 8 bases in the middle. Germline loops: CDR1 SQVTM, CDR2 ANQGSEA. This CDR3 contains 13 residues. In nucleotides, the CDR3 is TGCAGCGTTTCCAGGCAGAACACCGGGGAGCTGTTTTTT. It is translated as CSVSRQNTGELFF.

The chain combines TRBV6-2 or TRBV6-3 with TRBJ2-3; D not resolved. The ends were cut back, 0 bases at V and 2 bases at J, with 15 bases in the middle. The CDR3 consists of 17 residues. CDR1 and CDR2 (germline): MNHEY, SVGEGT. The CDR3 bases are TGTGCCAGCAGTTACTCGATGTGGGAAGGCCCCACAGATACGCAGTATTTT. As protein: CASSYSMWEGPTDTQYF.

The V gene is TRBV30, the J gene TRBJ2-1; 9 bases are a match to TRBD2. The trim removed 1 base at V and 0 bases at J, leaving 10 bases unmatched. Germline V gene data show CDR1 as GTSNPN and CDR2 as SVGIG (reference sequence). The CDR3 totals 18 residues. DNA for the CDR3: TGTGCCTGGAGTGCTACCGGGACTAGCCAGAGCTCCTACAATGAGCAGTTCTTC. It translates to CAWSATGTSQSSYNEQFF.

The table lists this clonotype with a count of one. A read error is possible here, since a much larger clone lies one base away. This chain links TRBV20-1 with TRBJ2-1; perhaps TRBD2 as D (6 bases). CDR1 and CDR2 (germline): DFQATT, SNEGSKA (reference sequence). The CDR3 has 16 residues. The CDR3 DNA is TGCTGTGCTAGTAACATAGGAGGGAGTTCTTACAATGAGCAGTTCTTC. It translates to CCASNIGGSSYNEQFF.

This clonotype was counted ten times or more. The chain has TRBV5-1 and TRBJ2-1, with 7 bases lining up with TRBD1. There are 16 residues in the CDR3. Germline values: CDR1 SGHRS, CDR2 YFSETQ. V gave up 0 bases and J gave up 3 bases; unmatched junction bases: 6. This CDR3 reads CASSLVRDRVYNEQFF. In nucleotides, the CDR3 is TGCGCCAGCAGCTTGGTTAGGGACAGAGTCTACAATGAGCAGTTCTTC.

Written as DNA, the CDR3 is TGCAGTGCTAGTGACAGAAGCAATCAGCCCCAGCATTTT. Protein sequence: CSASDRSNQPQHF. The V and J genes are TRBV20-1 and TRBJ1-5; D possibly corresponds to TRBD1 (5 bases). Trimming removed 3 bases from V and 1 base from J, with 7 bases in between. CDR3 length: 13 amino acids. Germline V gene lookup returns CDR1 DFQATT and CDR2 SNEGSKA (reference sequence).

The J gene is TRBJ2-2, the V gene TRBV28; 7 nucleotides match TRBD1. V lost 4 bases, J lost 6 bases, and 5 bases stayed unmatched. This CDR3 has 14 amino acids. Germline V gene sequence: CDR1 MDHEN, CDR2 SYDVKM. The CDR3 sequence is CASSWDSPAGELFF. CDR3 sequence (DNA): TGTGCCAGCAGTTGGGACAGTCCCGCCGGGGAGCTGTTTTTT.

This clonotype occurred a few times. J is TRBJ2-5 and V is TRBV12-3 or TRBV12-4; D is undetermined. Trimming removed 6 bases at V and 3 bases at J, with 14 bases between. The CDR3 loop spans 14 amino acids. The CDR3 reads CASRITPGEETQYF. In DNA form, the CDR3 reads TGTGCCAGCAGGATTACCCCTGGGGAAGAGACCCAGTACTTC.